This T cell receptor (beta chain) was recovered during a study of OX40 agonist ivuxolimab in advanced cancers. Across the whole study: From roughly 20 to 90 years was the age range, with a mean of approximately 63 years, and approximately 84% were male.

CDR1 is SEHNR and CDR2 is FQNEAQ in the germline V gene (reference sequence). V lost 5 bases and J lost 3; bases outside the gene matches: 12. There are 16 residues in the CDR3. Patients who had autoimmune disease history or got systemic immunosuppression were left out. This clone was seen at least ten times. The antigen remains undetermined. Generated by immunoSEQ multiplex PCR, the TCRdb table keeps only in-frame clones and is missing some. This sample has 40,000 to 60,000 clones, with 85% found just once. The study, taken as a whole, reports: The study found among the lowest clonal expansion in partial responders at 0.1-3.0 mg/kg.

This receptor was taken from an adult with an advanced solid tumor such as melanoma, head and neck, liver or kidney cancer. The V call is TRBV7-9, the J call TRBJ1-1, with 7 bases aligning to TRBD1. This material consisted of CD4+ or CD8+ T cells sorted from blood, taken in a trial of the OX40 agonist ivuxolimab. CDR3 amino acids: CASSPIRPGGDTEAFF. CDR3 bases: TGTGCCAGCAGCCCAATTCGGCCAGGGGGGGACACTGAAGCTTTCTTT.